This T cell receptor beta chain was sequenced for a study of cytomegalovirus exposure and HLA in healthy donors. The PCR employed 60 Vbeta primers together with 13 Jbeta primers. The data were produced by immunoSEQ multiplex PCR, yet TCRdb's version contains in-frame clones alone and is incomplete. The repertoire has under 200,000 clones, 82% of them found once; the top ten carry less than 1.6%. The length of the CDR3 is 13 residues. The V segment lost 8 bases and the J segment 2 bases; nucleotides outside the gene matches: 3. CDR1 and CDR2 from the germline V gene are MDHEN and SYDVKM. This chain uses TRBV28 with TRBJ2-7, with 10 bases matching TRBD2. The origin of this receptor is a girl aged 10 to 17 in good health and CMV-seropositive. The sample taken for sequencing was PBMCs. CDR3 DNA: TGTGCCAGCGGGACTAGCGCCACCTACGAGCAGTACTTC. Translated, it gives CASGTSATYEQYF.